The 29 T cell receptor beta chains reported below all come from one sample, sequenced in a study of technical replicates of blood from a handful of donors (dated by TCRdb to about 2017). The library relied on the immunoSEQ multiplex PCR assay. TCRdb holds this immuneACCESS table with in-frame rearrangements only. Some clones are missing; in checked studies, unresolved V genes explain under half, and the rest has no known cause. This sample lists some 80,000 clones; about 97% were detected once. The ten largest account for approximately 0.18% of the sample. Sequenced material: T cells isolated from PBMCs. These receptor sequences come from a human donor in good health.

This chain connects TRBV9 to TRBJ2-2, with D tentatively TRBD1 (6 bases). This CDR3 is built from 15 residues. V was trimmed by 4 bases and J by 4 bases, leaving 14 bases between them. CDR1 and CDR2 from the germline V gene are SGDLS and YYNGEE. CDR3 region: CASSRPTGSTGELFF. For the CDR3, the DNA is TGTGCCAGCAGCCGACCTACAGGGTCCACCGGGGAGCTGTTTTTT.

This rearrangement joins TRBV7-4 to TRBJ2-5; the D is unclear. This CDR3 contains 13 residues. V dropped 4 bases and J dropped 5 bases, with 11 bases sitting between them. CDR1 SGHVT and CDR2 SQSDAQ come from the germline V gene. The CDR3 nucleotides are TGTGCCAGCAGCTACCACCTGCGGGAGACCCAGTACTTC. It yields the protein CASSYHLRETQYF.

The chain recombines TRBV7-2 with TRBJ2-5, with a possible D match to TRBD1 (6 bases). V lost 2 bases, J lost 4 bases, and 8 bases lay in between. Germline assignment: CDR1 SGHTA and CDR2 FQGNSA. The CDR3 spans 13 residues. In nucleotides, the CDR3 is TGTGCCAGCAGCTTATGGGACACAGAGACCCAGTACTTC. Its translation is CASSLWDTETQYF.

This chain joins TRBV7-8 and TRBJ1-2; 11 nucleotides line up with TRBD1. CDR3 length equals 16 residues. With V trimmed by 6 bases and J by 5 bases, 11 bases remained unmatched. From germline, CDR1 is SGHVS and CDR2 FQNEAQ. CDR3 in DNA: TGTGCCAGCAGTCGGACAGGGGGCGGTGGGTGGTATGGCTACACCTTC. Translated, it gives CASSRTGGGGWYGYTF.

The genes are TRBV14 and TRBJ1-3; TRBD1 matches at 8 bases. J was trimmed by 2 bases and V by 1 base; bases with no gene match: 1. The CDR3 runs to 15 residues. Germline CDR1 reads SGHDN; CDR2 reads FVKESK. CDR3 loop: CASSQARGPGNTIYF. In nucleotides, the CDR3 is TGTGCCAGCAGCCAAGCCAGGGGGCCTGGAAACACCATATATTTT. Variable domain in full (rest from reference TRBV14 and TRBJ1-3): EAGVTQFPSHSVIEKGQTVTLRCDPISGHDNLYWYRRVMGKEIKFLLHFVKESKQDESGMPNNRFLAERTGGTYSTLKVQPAELEDSGVYFCASSQARGPGNTIYFGEGSWLTVV.

CDR3 protein: CAWKLAGGSPETQYF. CDR3 nucleotides: TGTGCCTGGAAACTAGCGGGGGGCAGTCCGGAGACCCAGTACTTC. This chain joins TRBV30 and TRBJ2-5, with 12 nucleotides matching TRBD2. The length of the CDR3 is 15 residues. V was pared by 4 bases and J by 5 bases, with 8 bases of the junction left unmatched. CDR1 and CDR2 (germline): GTSNPN, SVGIG (reference sequence).

The chain has TRBV4-1 and TRBJ1-1; D gene unclear. Germline V gene lookup returns CDR1 MGHRA and CDR2 YSYEKL. Trimming stripped 6 bases from V and 0 bases from J, with 11 bases between. This CDR3 spans 14 amino acids. CDR3 coding DNA: TGCGCCAGCAGTGGTCCTCTATTGAACACTGAAGCTTTCTTT. This codes for CASSGPLLNTEAFF.

DNA for the CDR3: TGTGCCAGCAGCCCCTCCGACAGATACGAGCAGTACTTC. It yields the protein CASSPSDRYEQYF. The gene calls are TRBV11-2 and TRBJ2-7, with D perhaps matching TRBD1 (5 bases). Trimming stripped 5 bases from V and 4 bases from J, with 12 bases between. CDR1 SGHAT and CDR2 FQNNGV come from the germline V gene. CDR3 length: 13 amino acids.

The chain links TRBV6-1 to TRBJ1-1; a possible D gene is TRBD1 (6 bases). Between the trimmed V and J ends, which lost 0 bases and 8 bases, there was a span of 10 bases. There are 13 residues in the CDR3. Germline V gives CDR1 MNHNS, CDR2 SASEGT. The CDR3 bases are TGTGCCAGCAGTGAAGCACCTCAGGGGGAAGCTTTCTTT. This sequence encodes CASSEAPQGEAFF.

The chain joins TRBV10-1 to TRBJ2-2; 8 positions agree with TRBD1. J was trimmed by 4 bases and V by 4 bases; bases with no gene match: 5. This CDR3 contains 15 residues. Germline assignment: CDR1 WNHNN and CDR2 SYGVQD (reference sequence). CDR3 in DNA: TGCGCCAGCAGTGTCGGACAGGGAATCACCGGGGAGCTGTTTTTT. This gives the protein CASSVGQGITGELFF.

The J gene is TRBJ2-5, the V gene TRBV21-1; the table's D gene call, TRBD2, was not cross checked with the DNA. TRBV21-1 is flagged as a pseudogene. This CDR3 spans 15 amino acids. The CDR3 region is CASSAGGDGQETQYF. DNA for the CDR3: TGTGCCAGCAGCGCTGGAGGGGACGGACAAGAGACCCAGTACTTC.

The genes are TRBV5-5 and TRBJ2-7; 7 nucleotides match TRBD2. Germline assignment: CDR1 SGHKS and CDR2 YYEKEE (reference sequence). J lost 4 bases, V lost 2 bases, and 15 bases had no gene match. The CDR3 is 17 amino acids. The CDR3 sequence is CASSLVGGLGGSYEQYF. The CDR3 bases are TGTGCCAGCAGCTTAGTAGGCGGATTGGGGGGGTCTTACGAGCAGTACTTC.

The gene calls are TRBV4-1 and TRBJ1-5; D is undetermined. Germline lookup yields CDR1 MGHRA and CDR2 YSYEKL. The CDR3 has 16 residues. The germline V and J ends were trimmed by 3 bases and 7 bases, with 19 bases remaining between them. The CDR3 spells CASSHMKGEGGQPQHF. The CDR3 bases are TGCGCCAGCAGCCACATGAAAGGTGAGGGTGGGCAGCCCCAGCATTTT.

The chain links TRBV27 to TRBJ2-5; 9 bases agree with TRBD1. The germline V gene encodes CDR1 MNHEY and CDR2 SMNVEV (reference sequence). The CDR3 is 16 residues long. J gave up 5 bases and V 2 bases, and 9 bases lay outside the gene matches. CDR3 sequence reads: CASSLGWDRALETQYF. The CDR3 DNA reads as TGTGCCAGCAGTTTAGGGTGGGACAGGGCGTTGGAGACCCAGTACTTC.

The chain has TRBV14 and TRBJ2-1, with TRBD2 as a possible D gene (5 bases). The CDR3 extends over 18 amino acids. V lost 1 base and J lost 6, with 22 bases in between. The V gene's germline CDR1 is SGHDN and CDR2 FVKESK. CDR3 residues: CASSQVVKSSGPTNEQFF. CDR3 nucleotides: TGTGCCAGCAGCCAAGTGGTAAAGTCGAGCGGCCCAACCAATGAGCAGTTCTTC.

The J gene is TRBJ2-2, the V gene TRBV4-2, with 11 bases matching TRBD1. J lost 5 bases, V lost 3 bases, and 8 bases had no gene match. This CDR3 has 17 amino acids. Germline V lookup: CDR1 LGHNA, CDR2 YNFKEQ. CDR3 sequence reads: CASSHHGQGASTGELFF. Here the CDR3 DNA reads TGTGCCAGCAGCCATCACGGACAGGGGGCATCGACCGGGGAGCTGTTTTTT.

The rearrangement uses TRBV15 and TRBJ2-7; D uncertain. This CDR3 is 14 amino acids long. V dropped 2 bases and J dropped 0 bases, with 8 bases sitting between them. The germline V gene encodes CDR1 LNHNV and CDR2 YYDKDF (reference sequence). The CDR3 spells CATSRQKSSYEQYF. As DNA, the CDR3 is TGTGCCACCAGCAGACAAAAGAGCTCCTACGAGCAGTACTTC.

This sequence joins TRBV29-1 and TRBJ2-1, with D possibly being TRBD1 (6 bases). The CDR3 spans 16 residues. Germline CDR1 reads SQVTM; CDR2 reads ANQGSEA. The ends were cut back, 6 bases at V and 0 bases at J, with 18 bases in the middle. CDR3 sequence: CSVAGETGISYNEQFF. CDR3 in DNA: TGCAGCGTGGCCGGGGAAACAGGGATCTCCTACAATGAGCAGTTCTTC.

The sample holds one count of this clone. V and J are TRBV27 and TRBJ2-1; 8 bases align to TRBD1. Losses at the gene ends were 4 bases for V and 6 bases for J; bases not matched to a gene: 14. CDR1 is MNHEY and CDR2 is SMNVEV in the germline V gene (reference sequence). The CDR3 totals 17 residues. DNA of the CDR3: TGTGCCAGCAGTTCCGGACAGGGTTGGTTCGTAGGCAATGAGCAGTTCTTC. Translating gives CASSSGQGWFVGNEQFF.

The chain joins TRBV27 to TRBJ2-7; 7 bases map to TRBD2. This CDR3 comprises 13 residues. V dropped 3 bases and J dropped 6; count of bases not matched to a gene: 5. CDR1 is MNHEY and CDR2 is SMNVEV in the germline V gene (reference sequence). Written as DNA, the CDR3 is TGTGCCAGCAGTTTTTATGGGAGGGCCGAGCAGTACTTC. Protein: CASSFYGRAEQYF.

This clone occurred once. The rearrangement links TRBV5-1 to TRBJ1-2; 7 positions match TRBD1. The junction had 8 bases not matched to a gene; V was cut back by 9 bases and J by 6 bases. Per the germline V gene, CDR1 is SGHRS and CDR2 is YFSETQ. The CDR3 has 12 residues. The CDR3 is CANIIQGDGYTF. In DNA form, the CDR3 reads TGCGCCAACATAATCCAGGGGGATGGCTACACCTTC.

This clone showed up just a few times. The chain links TRBV2 to TRBJ1-1, with D possibly TRBD1 on 5 matching bases. Germline CDR1 SNHLY, CDR2 FYNNEI. The CDR3 sequence is 15 residues long. The V gene lost 5 bases and the J gene lost 1 base, with 14 bases spanning the gap. CDR3 DNA sequence: TGTGCCAGCAGTCAGACGGACATCCCGAACACTGAAGCTTTCTTT. Protein: CASSQTDIPNTEAFF.

The chain carries TRBV30 and TRBJ1-2; D gene unclear. V lost 5 bases and J 8 bases, leaving 6 bases between the germline ends. This CDR3 is built from 9 residues. Germline loops: CDR1 GTSNPN, CDR2 SVGIG (reference sequence). The CDR3 reads CAWGGGYTF. CDR3 coding DNA: TGTGCCTGGGGCGGGGGCTACACCTTC.

The gene calls are TRBV20-1 and TRBJ1-1; D is undetermined. The CDR3 runs 10 residues. Trimming took off 2 bases at V and 4 bases at J, with 2 bases between the two ends. Germline assignment: CDR1 DFQATT and CDR2 SNEGSKA (reference sequence). The CDR3 here is CSARRTEAFF. CDR3 nucleotides: TGCAGTGCTAGACGCACTGAAGCTTTCTTT.

This clone was observed once. This chain connects TRBV19 to TRBJ1-3; D is possibly TRBD1 (6 bases). Germline lookup yields CDR1 LNHDA and CDR2 SQIVND (reference sequence). The CDR3 runs to 16 residues. V was trimmed by 7 bases and J by 3 bases, leaving 19 bases between them. The CDR3 DNA is TGTGCCAGTATTGGGCTTGGGGGCCCCAGTGGAAACACCATATATTTT. Protein product: CASIGLGGPSGNTIYF.

This chain joins TRBV7-8 and TRBJ2-5; TRBD1 is a possible D gene (5 bases). Germline CDR1 SGHVS, CDR2 FQNEAQ. This CDR3 is built from 14 residues. Trimming removed 6 bases from V and 1 base from J, with 12 bases in between. CDR3 loop: CASSLGTGQETQYF. The DNA of the CDR3 is TGTGCCAGCAGTCTCGGTACAGGCCAAGAGACCCAGTACTTC.

The chain has TRBV6-5 and TRBJ2-2; possible D gene TRBD2, 7 bases. The CDR3 totals 15 residues. Germline lookup yields CDR1 MNHEY and CDR2 SVGAGI. Trimming shortened V by 8 bases and J by 1 base, and 14 bases separated the two germline ends. CDR3 sequence: CASLGGTRNTGELFF. The CDR3 bases are TGTGCCAGCTTGGGGGGGACAAGGAACACCGGGGAGCTGTTTTTT.

The CDR3 sequence: CASSLDSLNIQYF. DNA of the CDR3: TGCGCCAGCAGCTTGGACAGCTTAAACATTCAGTACTTC. J is TRBJ2-4 and V is TRBV5-1; D remains ambiguous. V was trimmed by 0 bases and J by 6 bases, leaving 7 bases between them. Germline V CDR1 and CDR2: SGHRS, YFSETQ. The CDR3 spans 13 residues. The full variable domain, rest sourced from reference TRBV5-1 and TRBJ2-4, is KAGVTQTPRYLIKTRGQQVTLSCSPISGHRSVSWYQQTPGQGLQFLFEYFSETQRNKGNFPGRFSGRQFSNSRSEMNVSTLELGDSALYLCASSLDSLNIQYFGAGTRLSVL.

The gene calls are TRBV5-1 and TRBJ2-4, with 8 bases aligning to TRBD2. Germline V gives CDR1 SGHRS, CDR2 YFSETQ. The ends lost 4 bases at V and 9 bases at J; junction bases unmatched: 12. This CDR3 comprises 15 residues. The CDR3 sequence: CASSLLGTSLSIQYF. The CDR3 coding sequence is TGCGCCAGCAGCCTACTTGGGACTAGTTTGAGCATTCAGTACTTC.